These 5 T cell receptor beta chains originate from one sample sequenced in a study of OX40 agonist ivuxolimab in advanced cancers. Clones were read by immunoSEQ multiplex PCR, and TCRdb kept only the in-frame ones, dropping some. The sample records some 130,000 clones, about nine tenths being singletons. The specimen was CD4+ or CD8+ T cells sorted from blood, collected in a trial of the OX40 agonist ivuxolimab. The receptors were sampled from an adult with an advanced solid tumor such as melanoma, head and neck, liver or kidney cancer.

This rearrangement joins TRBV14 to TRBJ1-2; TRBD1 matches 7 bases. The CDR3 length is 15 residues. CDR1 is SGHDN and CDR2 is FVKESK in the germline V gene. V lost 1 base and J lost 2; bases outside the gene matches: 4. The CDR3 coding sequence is TGTGCCAGCAGCCAAGTAAAGGGGGCAAACTATGGCTACACCTTC. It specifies CASSQVKGANYGYTF.

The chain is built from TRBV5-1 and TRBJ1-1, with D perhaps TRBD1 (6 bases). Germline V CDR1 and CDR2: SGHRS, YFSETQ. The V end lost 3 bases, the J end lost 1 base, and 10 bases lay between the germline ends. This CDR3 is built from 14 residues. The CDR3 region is CASSSTGSNTEAFF. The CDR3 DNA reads TGCGCCAGCAGCTCGACAGGATCGAACACTGAAGCTTTCTTT.

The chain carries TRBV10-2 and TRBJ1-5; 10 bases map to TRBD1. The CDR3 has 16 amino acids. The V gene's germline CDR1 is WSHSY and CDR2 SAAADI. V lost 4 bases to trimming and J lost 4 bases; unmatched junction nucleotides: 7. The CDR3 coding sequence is TGCGCCAGCAGTGTACGGGACAGGGGACGAAATCAGCCCCAGCATTTT. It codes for CASSVRDRGRNQPQHF.

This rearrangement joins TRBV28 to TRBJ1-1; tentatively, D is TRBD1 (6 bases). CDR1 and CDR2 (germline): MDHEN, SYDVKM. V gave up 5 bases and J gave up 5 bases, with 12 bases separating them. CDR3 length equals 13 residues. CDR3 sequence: CASSRQVRTEAFF. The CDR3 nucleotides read TGTGCCAGCAGTCGACAGGTTAGAACTGAAGCTTTCTTT.

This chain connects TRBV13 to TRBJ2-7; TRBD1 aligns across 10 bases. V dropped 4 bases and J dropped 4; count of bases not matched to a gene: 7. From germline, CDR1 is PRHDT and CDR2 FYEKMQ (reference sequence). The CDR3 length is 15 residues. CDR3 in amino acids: CASSSPGQGRYEQYF. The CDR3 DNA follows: TGTGCCAGCAGCTCTCCGGGACAGGGGAGGTACGAGCAGTACTTC.